This T cell receptor beta chain was obtained from a study of blood T cell repertoires in COVID-19. This CDR3 spans 13 amino acids. CDR1 and CDR2 (germline): GTSNPN, SVGIG (reference sequence). V lost 1 base and J 7 bases, leaving 13 bases between the germline ends. Sequencing was performed with immunoSEQ multiplex PCR; in TCRdb, only in-frame clones are kept and a portion is missing. This sample has roughly 410,000 clones, with about 88% found just once. The sequencing input was peripheral blood. The chain recombines TRBV30 with TRBJ1-1; no firm D call. This sequence was found in a woman aged 40-49 years with COVID-19, enrolled during active disease. CDR3 protein: CAWSESGWSEAFF. The CDR3 DNA sequence: TGTGCCTGGAGTGAAAGCGGCTGGAGTGAAGCTTTCTTT.